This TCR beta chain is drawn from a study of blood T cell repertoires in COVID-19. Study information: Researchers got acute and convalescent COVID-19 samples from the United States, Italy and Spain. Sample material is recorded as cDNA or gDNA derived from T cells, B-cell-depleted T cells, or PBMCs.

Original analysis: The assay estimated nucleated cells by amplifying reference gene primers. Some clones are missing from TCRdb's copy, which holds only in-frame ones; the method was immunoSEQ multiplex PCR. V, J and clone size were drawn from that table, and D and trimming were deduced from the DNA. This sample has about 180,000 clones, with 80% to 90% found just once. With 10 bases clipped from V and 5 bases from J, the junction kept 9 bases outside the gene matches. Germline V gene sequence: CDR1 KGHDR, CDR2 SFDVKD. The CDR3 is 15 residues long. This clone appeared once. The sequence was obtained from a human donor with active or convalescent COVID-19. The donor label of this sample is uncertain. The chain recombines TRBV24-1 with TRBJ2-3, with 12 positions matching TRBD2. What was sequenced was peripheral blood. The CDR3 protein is CATATSGGRVDTQYF. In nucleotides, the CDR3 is TGTGCCACTGCGACTAGCGGGGGCCGTGTAGATACGCAGTATTTT.